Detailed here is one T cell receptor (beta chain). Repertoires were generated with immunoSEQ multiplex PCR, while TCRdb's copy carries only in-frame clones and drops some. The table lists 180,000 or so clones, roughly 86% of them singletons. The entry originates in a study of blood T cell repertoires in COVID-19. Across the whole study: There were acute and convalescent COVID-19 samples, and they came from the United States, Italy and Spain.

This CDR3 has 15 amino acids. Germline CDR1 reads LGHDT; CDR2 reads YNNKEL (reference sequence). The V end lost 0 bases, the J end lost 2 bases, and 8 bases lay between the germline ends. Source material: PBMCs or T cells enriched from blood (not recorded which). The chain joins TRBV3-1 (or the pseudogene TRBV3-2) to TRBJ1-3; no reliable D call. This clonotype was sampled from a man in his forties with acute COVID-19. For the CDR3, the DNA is TGTGCCAGCAGCCAAGATTGGGCCCCTGGAAACACCATATATTTT. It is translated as CASSQDWAPGNTIYF.